A single sample is the source of the 5 T cell receptor beta chains below, sequenced in a study of OX40 agonist ivuxolimab in advanced cancers. The receptor library was made with the immunoSEQ multiplex PCR assay. The table comes from immuneACCESS by way of TCRdb, which keeps in-frame sequences with V and J called. Part of the clones is missing from these tables; in studies checked, under half for an unresolved V gene and the rest for unknown reasons. This sample lists under 60,000 clones; roughly nine tenths were detected once. About 50% of the sample rests with the top ten. The sample consisted of CD4+ or CD8+ T cells sorted from blood, taken in a trial of the OX40 agonist ivuxolimab. These receptors all stem from an adult with an advanced solid tumor such as melanoma, head and neck, liver or kidney cancer.

Only one count was recorded for this clone. The rearrangement uses TRBV10-2 and TRBJ1-1; D remains ambiguous. This CDR3 contains 14 residues. The germline V gene encodes CDR1 WSHSY and CDR2 SAAADI. V lost 0 bases, J lost 2 bases, and 7 bases lay in between. The CDR3 protein is CASSESLDNTEAFF. The CDR3 DNA is TGCGCCAGCAGTGAGTCACTAGACAACACTGAAGCTTTCTTT.

The V call is TRBV13, the J call TRBJ2-7; D possibly corresponds to TRBD2 (7 bases). Germline V gene sequence: CDR1 PRHDT, CDR2 FYEKMQ (reference sequence). The CDR3 consists of 13 residues. V was clipped by 5 bases and J by 4 bases, with 12 bases between them. The CDR3 sequence is CASSTGRGYEQYF. As DNA, the CDR3 is TGTGCCAGCAGCACAGGGAGGGGATACGAGCAGTACTTC.

CDR3: CASSGTASNGYTF. The CDR3 region has the DNA TGCGCCAGCAGCGGGACAGCCTCCAATGGCTACACCTTC. The chain recombines TRBV5-1 with TRBJ1-2; 7 bases fit TRBD1. The J segment lost 6 bases and the V segment lost 4 bases, leaving 6 bases of the junction unmatched. In germline, CDR1 is SGHRS, CDR2 YFSETQ. The CDR3 loop spans 13 amino acids.

The V call is TRBV6-6, the J call TRBJ2-2; D is unclear. The V and J ends lost 9 bases and 1 base respectively, with 9 bases between them. Germline lookup yields CDR1 MNHNY and CDR2 SVGAGI (reference sequence). The CDR3 is 13 amino acids. CDR3 amino acids: CASKPLNTGELFF. DNA for the CDR3: TGTGCCAGTAAACCATTGAACACCGGGGAGCTGTTTTTT.

The rearrangement links TRBV15 to TRBJ2-7; TRBD2 might be the D (5 bases). V was shortened by 5 bases and J by 0 bases, with 20 bases between the two germline ends. CDR1 is LNHNV, CDR2 YYDKDF, per germline (reference sequence). This CDR3 is 17 amino acids long. This CDR3 is CATSPIVVGVFSYEQYF. For the CDR3, the DNA is TGTGCCACCAGCCCAATCGTCGTGGGAGTATTCTCCTACGAGCAGTACTTC.